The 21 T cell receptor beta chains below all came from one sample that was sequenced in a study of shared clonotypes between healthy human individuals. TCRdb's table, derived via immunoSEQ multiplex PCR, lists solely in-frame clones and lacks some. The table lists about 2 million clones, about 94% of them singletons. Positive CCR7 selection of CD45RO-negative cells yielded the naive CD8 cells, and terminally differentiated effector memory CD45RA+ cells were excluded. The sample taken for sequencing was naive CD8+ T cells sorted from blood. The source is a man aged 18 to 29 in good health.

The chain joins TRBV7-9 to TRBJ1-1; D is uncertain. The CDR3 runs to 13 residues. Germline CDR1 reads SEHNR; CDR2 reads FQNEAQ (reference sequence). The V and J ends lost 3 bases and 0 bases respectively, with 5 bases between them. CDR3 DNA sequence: TGTGCCAGCAGCTTTGACCTGAACACTGAAGCTTTCTTT. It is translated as CASSFDLNTEAFF.

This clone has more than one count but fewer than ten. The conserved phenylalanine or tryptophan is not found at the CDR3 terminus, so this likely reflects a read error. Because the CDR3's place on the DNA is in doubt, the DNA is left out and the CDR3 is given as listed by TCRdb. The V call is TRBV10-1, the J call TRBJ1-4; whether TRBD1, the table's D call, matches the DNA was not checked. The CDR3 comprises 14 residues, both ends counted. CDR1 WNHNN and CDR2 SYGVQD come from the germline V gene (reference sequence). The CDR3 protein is CASSGSTGTEPSCI.

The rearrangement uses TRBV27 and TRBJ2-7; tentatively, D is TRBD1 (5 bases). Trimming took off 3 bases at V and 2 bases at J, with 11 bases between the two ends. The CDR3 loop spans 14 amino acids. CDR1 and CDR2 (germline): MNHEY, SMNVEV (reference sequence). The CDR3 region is CASSFSRAAYEQYF. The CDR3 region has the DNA TGTGCCAGCAGTTTCTCCAGGGCCGCCTACGAGCAGTACTTC.

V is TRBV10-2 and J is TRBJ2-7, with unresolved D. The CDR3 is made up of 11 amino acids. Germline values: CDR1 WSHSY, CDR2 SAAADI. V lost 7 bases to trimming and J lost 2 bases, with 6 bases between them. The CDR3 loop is CASTVAYEQYF. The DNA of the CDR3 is TGCGCCAGCACCGTAGCCTACGAGCAGTACTTC.

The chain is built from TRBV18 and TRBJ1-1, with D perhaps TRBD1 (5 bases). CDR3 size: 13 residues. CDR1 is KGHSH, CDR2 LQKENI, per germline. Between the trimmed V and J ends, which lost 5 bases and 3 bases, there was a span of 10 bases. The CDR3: CASSEGADTEAFF. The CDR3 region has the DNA TGTGCCAGCTCAGAAGGGGCGGACACTGAAGCTTTCTTT.

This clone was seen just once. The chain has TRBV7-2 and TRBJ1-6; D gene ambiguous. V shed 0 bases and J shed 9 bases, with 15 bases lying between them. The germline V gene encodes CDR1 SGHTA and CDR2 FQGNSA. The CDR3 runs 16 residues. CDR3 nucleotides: TGTGCCAGCAGCTTAGCGCTCCCTGGGAGTCCTTCACCCCTCCACTTT. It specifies CASSLALPGSPSPLHF.

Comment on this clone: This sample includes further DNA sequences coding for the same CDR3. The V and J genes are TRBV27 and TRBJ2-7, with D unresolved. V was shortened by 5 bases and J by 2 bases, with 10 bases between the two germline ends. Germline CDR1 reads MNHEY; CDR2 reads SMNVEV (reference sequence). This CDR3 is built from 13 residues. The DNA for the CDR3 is TGTGCCAGCAGTCCGGGCAGAACCTACGAGCAGTACTTC. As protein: CASSPGRTYEQYF.

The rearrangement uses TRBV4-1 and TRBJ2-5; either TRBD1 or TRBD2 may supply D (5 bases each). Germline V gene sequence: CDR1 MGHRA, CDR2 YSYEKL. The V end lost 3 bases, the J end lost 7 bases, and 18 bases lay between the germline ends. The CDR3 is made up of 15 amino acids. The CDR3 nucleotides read TGCGCCAGCAGCCATCCGGCTGGGGGACCAGCGACCCAGTACTTC. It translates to CASSHPAGGPATQYF.

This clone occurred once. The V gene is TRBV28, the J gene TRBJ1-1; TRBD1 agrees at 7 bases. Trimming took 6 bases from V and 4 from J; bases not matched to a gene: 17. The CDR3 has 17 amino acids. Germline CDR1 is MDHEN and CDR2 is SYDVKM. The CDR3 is CASSQIDEGARFTEAFF. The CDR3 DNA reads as TGTGCCAGCAGCCAGATAGATGAGGGGGCGCGTTTCACTGAAGCTTTCTTT. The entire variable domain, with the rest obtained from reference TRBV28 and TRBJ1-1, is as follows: DVKVTQSSRYLVKRTGEKVFLECVQDMDHENMFWYRQDPGLGLRLIYFSYDVKMKEKGDIPEGYSVSREKKERFSLILESASTNQTSMYLCASSQIDEGARFTEAFFGQGTRLTVV.

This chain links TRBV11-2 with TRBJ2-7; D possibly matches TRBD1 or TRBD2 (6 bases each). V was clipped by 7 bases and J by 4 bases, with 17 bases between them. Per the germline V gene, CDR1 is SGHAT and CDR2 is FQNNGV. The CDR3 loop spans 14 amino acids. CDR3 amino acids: CASTPGAGLYEQYF. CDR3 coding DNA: TGTGCCAGCACCCCGGGGGCAGGCCTGTACGAGCAGTACTTC.

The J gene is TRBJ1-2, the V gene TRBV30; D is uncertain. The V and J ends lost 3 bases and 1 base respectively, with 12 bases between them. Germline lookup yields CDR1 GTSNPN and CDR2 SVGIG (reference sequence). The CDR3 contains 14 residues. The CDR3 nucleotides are TGTGCCTGGAGGAGGGAGCGATTTAACTATGGCTACACCTTC. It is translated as CAWRRERFNYGYTF.

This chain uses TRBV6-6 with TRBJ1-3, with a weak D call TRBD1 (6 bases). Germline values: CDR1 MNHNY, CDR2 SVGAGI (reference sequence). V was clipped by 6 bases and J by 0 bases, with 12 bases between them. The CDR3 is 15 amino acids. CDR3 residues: CASRVEGGSGNTIYF. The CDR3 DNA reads TGTGCCAGCAGGGTCGAGGGGGGCTCTGGAAACACCATATATTTT.

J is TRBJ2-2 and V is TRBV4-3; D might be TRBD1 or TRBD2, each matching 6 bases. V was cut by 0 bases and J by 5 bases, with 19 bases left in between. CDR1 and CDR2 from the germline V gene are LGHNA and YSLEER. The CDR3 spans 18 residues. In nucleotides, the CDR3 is TGCGCCAGCAGCCAAGAGGTGAATCCGGGGGCAAAGACCGGGGAGCTGTTTTTT. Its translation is CASSQEVNPGAKTGELFF.

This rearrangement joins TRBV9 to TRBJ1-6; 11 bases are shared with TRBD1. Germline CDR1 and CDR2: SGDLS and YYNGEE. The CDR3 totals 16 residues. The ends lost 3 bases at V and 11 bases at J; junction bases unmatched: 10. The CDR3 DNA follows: TGTGCCAGCAGCGACGGGACAGGGGGGATCTTGGCACCCCTCCACTTT. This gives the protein CASSDGTGGILAPLHF.

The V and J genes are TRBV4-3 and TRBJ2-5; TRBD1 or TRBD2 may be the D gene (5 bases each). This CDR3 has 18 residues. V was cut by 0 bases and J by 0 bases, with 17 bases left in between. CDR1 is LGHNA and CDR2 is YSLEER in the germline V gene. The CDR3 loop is CASSQEGSQGVYQETQYF. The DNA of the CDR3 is TGCGCCAGCAGCCAAGAGGGGAGCCAGGGAGTTTACCAAGAGACCCAGTACTTC.

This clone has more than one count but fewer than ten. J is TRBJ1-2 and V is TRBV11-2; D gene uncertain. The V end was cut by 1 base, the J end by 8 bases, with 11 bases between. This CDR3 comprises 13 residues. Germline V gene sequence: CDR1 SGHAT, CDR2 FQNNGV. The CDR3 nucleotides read TGTGCCAGCAGCTTAGTGTTTGGAGGGGGCTACACCTTC. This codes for CASSLVFGGGYTF.

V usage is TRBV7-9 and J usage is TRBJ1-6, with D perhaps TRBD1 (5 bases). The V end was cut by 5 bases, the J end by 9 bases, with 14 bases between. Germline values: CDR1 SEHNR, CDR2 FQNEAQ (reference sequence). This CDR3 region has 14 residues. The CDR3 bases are TGTGCCAGCAGCCTTGGGACCACGTCTTCACCCCTCCACTTT. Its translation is CASSLGTTSSPLHF.

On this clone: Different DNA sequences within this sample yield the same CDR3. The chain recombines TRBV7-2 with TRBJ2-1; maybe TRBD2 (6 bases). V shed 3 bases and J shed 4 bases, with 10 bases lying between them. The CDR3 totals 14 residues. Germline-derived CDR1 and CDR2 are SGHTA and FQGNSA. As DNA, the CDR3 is TGTGCCAGCAGCTTCAGCGGGTCGTACAATGAGCAGTTCTTC. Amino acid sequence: CASSFSGSYNEQFF.

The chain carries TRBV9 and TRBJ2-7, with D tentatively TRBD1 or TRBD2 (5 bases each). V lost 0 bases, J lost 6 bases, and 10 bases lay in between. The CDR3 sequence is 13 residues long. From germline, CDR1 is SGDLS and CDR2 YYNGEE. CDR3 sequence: CASSVDLGGEQYF. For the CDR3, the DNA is TGTGCCAGCAGCGTAGACCTTGGGGGCGAGCAGTACTTC.

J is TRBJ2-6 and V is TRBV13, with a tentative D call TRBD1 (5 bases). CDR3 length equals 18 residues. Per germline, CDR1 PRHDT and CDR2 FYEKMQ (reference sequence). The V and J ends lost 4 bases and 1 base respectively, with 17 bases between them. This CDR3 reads CASSSVLQGWSGANVLTF. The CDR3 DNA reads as TGTGCCAGCAGCTCAGTACTCCAGGGTTGGTCTGGGGCCAACGTCCTGACTTTC. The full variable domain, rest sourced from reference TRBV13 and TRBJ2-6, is AAGVIQSPRHLIKEKRETATLKCYPIPRHDTVYWYQQGPGQDPQFLISFYEKMQSDKGSIPDRFSAQQFSDYHSELNMSSLELGDSALYFCASSSVLQGWSGANVLTFGAGSRLTVL.

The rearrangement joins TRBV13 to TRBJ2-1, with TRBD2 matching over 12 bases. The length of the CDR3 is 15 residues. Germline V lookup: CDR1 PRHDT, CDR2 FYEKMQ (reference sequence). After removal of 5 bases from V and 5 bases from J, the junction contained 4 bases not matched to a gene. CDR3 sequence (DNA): TGTGCCAGCAGCCTATGGACTAGCGGGAACAATGAGCAGTTCTTC. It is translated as CASSLWTSGNNEQFF.